What follows are 17 T cell receptor beta chains derived from one specimen sequenced in a study of tumor-infiltrating lymphocytes in primary liver carcinoma (dated 2017 in TCRdb). The run used an Illumina HiSeq 2500. Using a constant-region primer and ProtoScript II reverse transcriptase, TCRbeta-specific cDNA was reverse-transcribed from around 520 ng total RNA. Three nested multiplex PCR rounds, following a slightly modified ARM-PCR procedure, were used to build the TCRbeta libraries. Multiplex TRBV1-TRBV30 forward primers and a Cbeta reverse primer were used in the first two PCR rounds, each of which was run for approximately 9 cycles. The public sequencing data were trimmed at Q25 with fastp and processed into clonotypes with MiXCR by TCRdb, which kept only in-frame beta chains. Identical CDR3 proteins give one entry, which carries the most common genes and DNA. The sample yields 200,000 or so distinct CDR3 sequences; around 60% were counted once. The ten largest clones represent approximately 7% of the sample.

RNA from unsorted whole blood was extracted with TRIzol reagent, and germline DNA was obtained with the DNeasy Blood & Tissue kit. The sequenced material came from peripheral blood. These receptors were taken from a woman aged 55-70 years with primary liver carcinoma and hepatitis B virus infection.

This clonotype has a handful of counts. Since a much larger clone is just one base distant, this may be a read error. This chain joins TRBV10-3 and TRBJ2-2; D is ambiguous. The ends were cut back, 7 bases at V and 6 bases at J, with 15 bases in the middle. Germline V gives CDR1 ENHRY, CDR2 SYGVKD. This CDR3 spans 14 amino acids. CDR3 residues: CAITGRSSAGELFF. The CDR3 nucleotides read TGTGCCATCACAGGAAGGTCTTCAGCCGGGGAGCTGTTTTTT.

This clonotype was recorded a few times. This chain connects TRBV10-2 to TRBJ2-3, with 8 bases fitting TRBD1. This CDR3 spans 15 amino acids. Germline V CDR1 and CDR2: WSHSY, SAAADI. V was pared by 7 bases and J by 1 base, with 7 bases of the junction left unmatched. This chain's CDR3 is CASKLPGQGTDTQYF. The CDR3 DNA reads TGCGCCAGCAAACTACCGGGACAGGGCACAGATACGCAGTATTTT.

To note about this clonotype: At one end, the junction sequence differs from germline, possibly due to a read error. The CDR3: CANSLDMMGGGDEQFF. The CDR3 coding sequence is TGTGCCAACAGCTTAGATATGATGGGTGGTGGCGATGAGCAGTTCTTC. The J gene is TRBJ2-1, the V gene TRBV11-2, with D unclear. Looked up from germline, CDR1 is SGHAT and CDR2 is FQNNGV. CDR3 length equals 16 residues.

Details on this clonotype: Relative to the germline gene, one junction end is altered; a read error may explain this. The chain recombines TRBV12-3 or TRBV12-4 with TRBJ1-1; D gene uncertain. The CDR3 is 13 amino acids. The CDR3 is CDSSLARNTEVFF. Here the CDR3 DNA reads TGTGACAGCAGTTTAGCCCGGAACACTGAAGTTTTCTTT.

There are a few counts of this clonotype. A much larger clone lies a single base off, so this may be a read error. This rearrangement joins TRBV29-1 to TRBJ1-2; D call uncertain. CDR1 SQVTM and CDR2 ANQGSEA come from the germline V gene. The V end was cut by 7 bases, the J end by 6 bases, with 12 bases between. This CDR3 has 11 amino acids. CDR3 sequence reads: CSADAGHGYTF. CDR3 DNA sequence: TGCAGCGCTGACGCCGGCCATGGCTACACCTTC.

This clonotype was picked up many times. The chain combines TRBV6-4 with TRBJ1-3, with TRBD1 matching over 7 bases. J lost 0 bases, V lost 6 bases, and 8 bases had no gene match. The CDR3 consists of 16 residues. Germline V gives CDR1 MRHNA, CDR2 SNTAGT. The CDR3 reads CASRPSDRPSGNTIYF. The CDR3 DNA reads TGTGCCAGCAGACCCTCGGACAGGCCCTCTGGAAACACCATATATTTT.

To note about this clonotype: One junction end disagrees with the germline gene, perhaps due to a read error. Here the CDR3 reads CASSTPGTGYNEHFF. CDR3 in DNA: TGTGCCAGCAGTACCCCCGGGACAGGGTACAATGAGCACTTCTTC. The chain is built from TRBV28 and TRBJ2-1; 9 positions agree with TRBD1. This CDR3 comprises 15 residues. CDR1 and CDR2 from the germline V gene are MDHEN and SYDVKM.

A remark on this clonotype: Given a much more abundant clone one base away, this may be a read error. The chain recombines TRBV6-5 with TRBJ2-7; TRBD2 agrees at 8 bases. Looked up from germline, CDR1 is MNHEY and CDR2 is SVGAGI. The CDR3 is made up of 16 amino acids. CDR3 amino acids: CASTGRGQGMSWEQCF. For the CDR3, the DNA is TGTGCCAGCACCGGGAGGGGCCAGGGGATGTCTTGGGAGCAGTGCTTC.

The V gene is TRBV28, the J gene TRBJ1-1; D is uncertain. V lost 3 bases to trimming and J lost 0 bases, with 2 bases between them. Germline V gene data show CDR1 as MDHEN and CDR2 as SYDVKM. The CDR3 loop spans 12 amino acids. The CDR3 reads CASSFMNTEAFF. The CDR3 DNA follows: TGTGCCAGCAGTTTTATGAACACTGAAGCTTTCTTT.

This clonotype was seen ten or more times. The CDR3 nucleotides are TGTGCCAGCAGCCAAGAGGGTGGAGGACTCAACAATGAGCAGTTCTTC. This sequence encodes CASSQEGGGLNNEQFF. This chain connects TRBV4-2 to TRBJ2-1; a weak D match, TRBD2 (5 bases). The CDR3 contains 16 residues. Germline CDR1 is LGHNA and CDR2 is YNFKEQ. Trimming pared 0 bases from V and 5 bases from J, leaving 14 bases between.

As for this clonotype: Because it lacks the conserved phenylalanine or tryptophan at the end, this CDR3 is likely a read error. V and J are TRBV29-1 and TRBJ1-1; D possibly corresponds to TRBD1 (6 bases). Germline loops: CDR1 SQVTM, CDR2 ANQGSEA. The CDR3 is made up of 13 amino acids. As DNA, the CDR3 is TGCAGCGTGGAAGACAGGTTGGGCACTGAAGCTTTCATT. As protein: CSVEDRLGTEAFI.

The J gene is TRBJ2-7, the V gene TRBV5-4, with 12 bases aligning to TRBD2. CDR1 SGHNT and CDR2 YYREEE come from the germline V gene (reference sequence). This CDR3 comprises 14 residues. Unmatched junction bases numbered 1, after V lost 0 bases and J lost 6 bases. The CDR3 loop is CASSLELAGGEQYF. The CDR3, as DNA: TGTGCCAGCAGCTTGGAACTAGCGGGAGGCGAGCAGTACTTC.

The CDR3 region is CAIGDSGATDTQYF. For the CDR3, the DNA is TGTGCCATTGGAGATAGCGGGGCCACAGATACGCAGTATTTT. The rearrangement uses TRBV6-5 and TRBJ2-3; 8 bases are shared with TRBD2. There are 14 residues in the CDR3. J was trimmed by 2 bases and V by 10 bases; bases with no gene match: 8. Germline V lookup: CDR1 MNHEY, CDR2 SVGAGI.

This clonotype was seen ten or more times. For the CDR3, the DNA is TGTGCCAGCAGCCAAACAGCGATTAGAAATTCACCCCTCCACTTT. Its translation: CASSQTAIRNSPLHF. V gene TRBV4-2 combines with J gene TRBJ1-6; D is uncertain. Trimming cost V 2 bases and J 7 bases, with 12 bases left between them. CDR1 LGHNA and CDR2 YNFKEQ come from the germline V gene. The CDR3 has 15 residues.

This clonotype was counted at least ten times. The V gene is TRBV6-5, the J gene TRBJ1-4; TRBD1 matches 8 bases. The junction had 3 bases not matched to a gene; V was cut back by 6 bases and J by 3 bases. Germline V gene sequence: CDR1 MNHEY, CDR2 SVGAGI. This CDR3 contains 14 residues. CDR3 DNA: TGTGCCAGCAGATCACAGGGGGCTAATGAAAAACTGTTTTTT. Protein product: CASRSQGANEKLFF.

The chain combines TRBV6-6 with TRBJ2-1; 9 nucleotides align to TRBD2. Trimming took 5 bases from V and 5 from J; bases not matched to a gene: 10. The germline V gene has CDR1 MNHNY and CDR2 SVGAGI (reference sequence). The CDR3 is 16 residues long. CDR3 DNA: TGTGCCAGCAGTGCCTCCGGGACTAGCTTTCACAATGAGCAGTTCTTC. This gives the protein CASSASGTSFHNEQFF.

The CDR3 here is CASIVDSEAFF. CDR3 DNA sequence: TGCGCCAGCATCGTCGATTCTGAAGCTTTCTTT. The chain is built from TRBV10-2 and TRBJ1-1; the D is unclear. V was shortened by 7 bases and J by 6 bases, with 9 bases between the two germline ends. Germline CDR1 and CDR2: WSHSY and SAAADI. The CDR3 covers 11 residues.